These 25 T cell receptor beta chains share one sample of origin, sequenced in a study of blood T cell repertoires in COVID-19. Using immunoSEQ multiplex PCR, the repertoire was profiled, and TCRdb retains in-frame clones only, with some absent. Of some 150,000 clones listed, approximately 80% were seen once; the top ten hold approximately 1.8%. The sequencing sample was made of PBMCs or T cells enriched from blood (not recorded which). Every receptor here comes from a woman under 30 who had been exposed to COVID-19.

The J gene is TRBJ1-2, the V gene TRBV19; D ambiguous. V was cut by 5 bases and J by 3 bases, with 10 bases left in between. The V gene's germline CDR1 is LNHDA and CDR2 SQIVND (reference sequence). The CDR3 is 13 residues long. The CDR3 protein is CASSYDKHYGYTF. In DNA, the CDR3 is TGTGCCAGTAGTTATGACAAACACTATGGCTACACCTTC.

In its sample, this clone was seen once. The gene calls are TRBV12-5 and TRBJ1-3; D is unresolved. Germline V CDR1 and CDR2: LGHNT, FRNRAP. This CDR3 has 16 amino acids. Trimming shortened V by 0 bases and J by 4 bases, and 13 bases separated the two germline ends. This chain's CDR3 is CASGLVTQSAGNTIYF. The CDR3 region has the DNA TGTGCTAGTGGTTTGGTAACCCAATCTGCGGGAAACACCATATATTTT.

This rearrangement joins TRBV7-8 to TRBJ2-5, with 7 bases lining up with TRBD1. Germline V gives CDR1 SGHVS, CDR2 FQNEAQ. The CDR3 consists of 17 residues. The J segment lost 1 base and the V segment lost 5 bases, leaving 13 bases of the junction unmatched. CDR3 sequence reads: CASSQPLDRASQETQYF. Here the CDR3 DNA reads TGTGCCAGCAGCCAACCGTTAGACAGGGCAAGCCAAGAGACCCAGTACTTC.

This CDR3 reads CASSLEGGYGYTF. DNA for the CDR3: TGTGCCAGCAGTTTAGAGGGAGGGTATGGCTACACCTTC. The rearrangement links TRBV12-3 or TRBV12-4 to TRBJ1-2; D remains unclear. Trimming removed 1 base at V and 5 bases at J, with 8 bases between. The CDR3 has 13 amino acids.

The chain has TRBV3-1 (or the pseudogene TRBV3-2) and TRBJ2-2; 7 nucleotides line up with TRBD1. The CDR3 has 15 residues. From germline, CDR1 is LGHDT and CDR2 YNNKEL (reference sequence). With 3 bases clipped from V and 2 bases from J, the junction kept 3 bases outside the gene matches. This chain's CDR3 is CASSHGTVNTGELFF. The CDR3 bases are TGTGCCAGCAGCCACGGGACAGTTAACACCGGGGAGCTGTTTTTT.

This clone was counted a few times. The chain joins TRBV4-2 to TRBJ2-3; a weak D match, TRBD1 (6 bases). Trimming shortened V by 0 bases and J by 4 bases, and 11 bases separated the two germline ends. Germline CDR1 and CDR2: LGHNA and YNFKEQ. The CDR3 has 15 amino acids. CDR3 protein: CASSQDIQGPDTQYF. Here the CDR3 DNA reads TGTGCCAGCAGCCAAGATATACAGGGACCAGATACGCAGTATTTT.

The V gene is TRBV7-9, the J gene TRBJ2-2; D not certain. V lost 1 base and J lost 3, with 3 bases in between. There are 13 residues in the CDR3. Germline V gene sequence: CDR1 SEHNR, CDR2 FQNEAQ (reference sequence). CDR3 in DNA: TGTGCCAGCAGCTTAGAGCACACCGGGGAGCTGTTTTTT. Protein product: CASSLEHTGELFF. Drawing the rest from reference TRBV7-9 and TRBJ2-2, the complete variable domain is DTGVSQNPRHKITKRGQNVTFRCDPISEHNRLYWYRQTLGQGPEFLTYFQNEAQLEKSRLLSDRFSAERPKGSFSTLEIQRTEQGDSAMYLCASSLEHTGELFFGEGSRLTVL.

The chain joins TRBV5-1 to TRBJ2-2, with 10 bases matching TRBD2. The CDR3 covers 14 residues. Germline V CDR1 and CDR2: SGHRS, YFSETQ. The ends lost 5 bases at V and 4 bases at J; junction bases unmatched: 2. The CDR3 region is CASSPSGGTGELFF. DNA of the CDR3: TGCGCCAGCAGTCCTAGCGGGGGCACCGGGGAGCTGTTTTTT. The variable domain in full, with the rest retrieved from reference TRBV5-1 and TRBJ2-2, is KAGVTQTPRYLIKTRGQQVTLSCSPISGHRSVSWYQQTPGQGLQFLFEYFSETQRNKGNFPGRFSGRQFSNSRSEMNVSTLELGDSALYLCASSPSGGTGELFFGEGSRLTVL.

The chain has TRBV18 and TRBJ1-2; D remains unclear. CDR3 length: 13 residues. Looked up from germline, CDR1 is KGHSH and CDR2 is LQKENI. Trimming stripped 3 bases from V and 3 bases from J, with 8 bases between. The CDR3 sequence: CASSPDGDYGYTF. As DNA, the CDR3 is TGTGCCAGCTCACCCGACGGGGACTATGGCTACACCTTC.

CDR3 in amino acids: CASSPPGGVYGYTF. The CDR3 DNA sequence: TGTGCCAGCTCACCACCAGGGGGGGTCTATGGCTACACCTTC. This chain joins TRBV18 and TRBJ1-2; tentative D call: TRBD1 (6 bases). The CDR3 extends over 14 amino acids. V was pared by 0 bases and J by 4 bases, with 9 bases between. The germline V gene encodes CDR1 KGHSH and CDR2 LQKENI.

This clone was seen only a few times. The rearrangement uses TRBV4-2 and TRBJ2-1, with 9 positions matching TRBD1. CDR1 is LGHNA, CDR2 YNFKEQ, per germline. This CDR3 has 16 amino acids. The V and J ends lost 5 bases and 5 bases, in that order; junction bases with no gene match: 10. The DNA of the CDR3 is TGTGCCAGCAGCTTACACTCCGGGACAGGGAACAATGAGCAGTTCTTC. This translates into CASSLHSGTGNNEQFF.

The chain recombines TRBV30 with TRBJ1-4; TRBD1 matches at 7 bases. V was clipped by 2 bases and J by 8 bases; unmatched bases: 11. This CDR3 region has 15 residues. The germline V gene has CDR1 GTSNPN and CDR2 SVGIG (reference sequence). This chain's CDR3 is CAWSPGQMPWEKLFF. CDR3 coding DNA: TGTGCCTGGAGTCCGGGACAGATGCCTTGGGAAAAACTGTTTTTT.

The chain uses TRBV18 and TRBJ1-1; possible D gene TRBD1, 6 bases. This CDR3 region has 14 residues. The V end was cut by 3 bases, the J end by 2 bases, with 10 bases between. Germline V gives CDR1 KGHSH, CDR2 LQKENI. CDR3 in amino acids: CASSPRQDNTEAFF. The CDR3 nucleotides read TGTGCCAGCTCACCTCGACAGGATAACACTGAAGCTTTCTTT. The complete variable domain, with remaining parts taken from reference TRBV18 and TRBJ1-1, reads NAGVMQNPRHLVRRRGQEARLRCSPMKGHSHVYWYRQLPEEGLKFMVYLQKENIIDESGMPKERFSAEFPKEGPSILRIQQVVRGDSAAYFCASSPRQDNTEAFFGQGTRLTVV.

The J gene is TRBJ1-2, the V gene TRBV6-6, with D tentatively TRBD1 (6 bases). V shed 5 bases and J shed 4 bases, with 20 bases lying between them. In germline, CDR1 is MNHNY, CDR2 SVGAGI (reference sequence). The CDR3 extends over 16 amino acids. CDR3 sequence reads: CASSPAPGTGPYGYTF. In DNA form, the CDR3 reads TGTGCCAGCAGTCCCGCGCCGGGAACAGGGCCCTATGGCTACACCTTC.

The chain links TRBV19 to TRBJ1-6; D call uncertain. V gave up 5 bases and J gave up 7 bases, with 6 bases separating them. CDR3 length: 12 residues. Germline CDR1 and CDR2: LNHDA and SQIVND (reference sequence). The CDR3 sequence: CASSAQNSPLHF. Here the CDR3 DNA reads TGTGCCAGTAGTGCTCAGAATTCACCCCTCCACTTT.

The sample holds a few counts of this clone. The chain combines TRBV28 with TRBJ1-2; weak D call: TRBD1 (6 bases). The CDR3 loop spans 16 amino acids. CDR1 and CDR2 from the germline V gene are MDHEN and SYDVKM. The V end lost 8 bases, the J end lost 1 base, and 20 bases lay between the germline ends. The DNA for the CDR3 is TGTGCCAGCTCAACGCGGGGGGGCTGGCTTAACTATGGCTACACCTTC. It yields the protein CASSTRGGWLNYGYTF.

The CDR3 sequence: CASSLGDPRGGTF. The CDR3 DNA reads TGTGCCAGCAGCTTGGGGGACCCAAGGGGGGGCACCTTC. This chain joins TRBV5-8 and TRBJ1-2; D possibly corresponds to TRBD1 (6 bases). V was pared by 0 bases and J by 13 bases, with 16 bases between. Germline CDR1 is SGHTS and CDR2 is YDEGEE. The CDR3 is 13 amino acids.

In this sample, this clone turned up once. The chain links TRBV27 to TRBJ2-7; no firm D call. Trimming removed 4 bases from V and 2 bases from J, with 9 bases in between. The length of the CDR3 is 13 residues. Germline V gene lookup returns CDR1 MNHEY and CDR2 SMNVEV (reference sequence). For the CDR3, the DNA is TGTGCCAGCAGTTCGCGAGCCCCCTACGAGCAGTACTTC. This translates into CASSSRAPYEQYF.

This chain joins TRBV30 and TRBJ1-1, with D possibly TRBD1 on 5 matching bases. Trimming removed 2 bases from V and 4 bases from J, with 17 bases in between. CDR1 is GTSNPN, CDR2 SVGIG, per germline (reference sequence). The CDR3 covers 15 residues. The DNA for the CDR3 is TGTGCCTGGAGTCGTGAGGAGGGGCGCGTCACTGAAGCTTTCTTT. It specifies CAWSREEGRVTEAFF. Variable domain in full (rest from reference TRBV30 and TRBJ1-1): SQTIHQWPATLVQPVGSPLSLECTVEGTSNPNLYWYRQAAGRGLQLLFYSVGIGQISSEVPQNLSASRPQDRQFILSSKKLLLSDSGFYLCAWSREEGRVTEAFFGQGTRLTVV.

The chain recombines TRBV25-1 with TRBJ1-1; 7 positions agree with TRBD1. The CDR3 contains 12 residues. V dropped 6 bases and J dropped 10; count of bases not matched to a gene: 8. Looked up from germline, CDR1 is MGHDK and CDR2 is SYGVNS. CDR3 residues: CASSHDRVSAFF. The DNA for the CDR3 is TGTGCCAGCAGCCACGACAGGGTCTCAGCTTTCTTT.

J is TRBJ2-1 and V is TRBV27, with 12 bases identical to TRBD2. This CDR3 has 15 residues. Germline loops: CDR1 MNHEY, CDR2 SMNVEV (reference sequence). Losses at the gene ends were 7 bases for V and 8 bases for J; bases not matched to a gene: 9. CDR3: CASIGLAGRWDEQFF. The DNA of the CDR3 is TGTGCCAGCATAGGACTAGCGGGGCGGTGGGATGAGCAGTTCTTC.

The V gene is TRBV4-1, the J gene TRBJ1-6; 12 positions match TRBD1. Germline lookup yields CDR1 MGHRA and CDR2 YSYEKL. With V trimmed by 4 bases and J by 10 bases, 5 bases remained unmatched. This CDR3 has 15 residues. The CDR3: CASSRGQGARSPLHF. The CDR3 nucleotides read TGCGCCAGCAGCCGGGGACAGGGGGCAAGGTCACCCCTCCACTTT.

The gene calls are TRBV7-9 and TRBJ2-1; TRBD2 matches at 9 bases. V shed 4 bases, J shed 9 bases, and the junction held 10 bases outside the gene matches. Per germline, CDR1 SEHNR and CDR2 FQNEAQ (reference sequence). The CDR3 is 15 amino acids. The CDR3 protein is CASSSTSGTRSEQFF. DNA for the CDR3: TGTGCCAGCAGCTCGACTAGCGGTACGCGTTCTGAGCAGTTCTTC.

The CDR3 protein is CASSPHDRVDTEAFF. The CDR3 DNA is TGTGCCAGCTCACCACATGACAGGGTGGACACTGAAGCTTTCTTT. The chain couples TRBV18 to TRBJ1-1, with TRBD1 matching over 7 bases. The CDR3 length is 15 residues. The V segment lost 1 base and the J segment 3 bases; nucleotides outside the gene matches: 5. CDR1 and CDR2 (germline): KGHSH, LQKENI.

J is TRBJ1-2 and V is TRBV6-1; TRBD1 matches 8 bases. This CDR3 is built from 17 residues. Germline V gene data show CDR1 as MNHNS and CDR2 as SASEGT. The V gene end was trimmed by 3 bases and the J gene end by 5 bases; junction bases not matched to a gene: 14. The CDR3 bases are TGTGCCAGCAGTGACCCCCGCGGACAGGGAAGCGGGTATGGCTACACCTTC. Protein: CASSDPRGQGSGYGYTF.